This T cell receptor (beta chain) appears in the sequencing data of a study of OX40 agonist ivuxolimab in advanced cancers. Study summary: Ivuxolimab was delivered to patients intravenously every 2 weeks at doses spanning 0.01 to 10 mg/kg. Hepatocellular carcinoma, melanoma, renal cell or head and neck cancer occurred in dose-escalation patients. Overall study results and limits: Also showing low normalized T-cell clonal expansion were some of the nonresponders. The study observed clonal expansion of CD4+ and CD8+ blood T cells by week 6 at 0.1 to 3.0 mg/kg.

J was trimmed by 0 bases and V by 5 bases; bases with no gene match: 3. Germline loops: CDR1 LNHDA, CDR2 SQIVND (reference sequence). There are 14 residues in the CDR3. TCRdb keeps only in-frame clones here, not all; method: immunoSEQ multiplex PCR. The table lists about 80,000 clones, around 93% of them singletons. A note on this clone: Its target is unknown.

The clonotype comes from an adult with an advanced solid tumor such as melanoma, head and neck, liver or kidney cancer. This sample comprised CD4+ or CD8+ T cells sorted from blood, obtained in a trial of the OX40 agonist ivuxolimab. V usage is TRBV19 and J usage is TRBJ1-1, with TRBD1 matching over 7 bases. The CDR3 sequence is CASSLTGVNTEAFF. CDR3 sequence (DNA): TGTGCCAGTAGTTTAACAGGGGTGAACACTGAAGCTTTCTTT.